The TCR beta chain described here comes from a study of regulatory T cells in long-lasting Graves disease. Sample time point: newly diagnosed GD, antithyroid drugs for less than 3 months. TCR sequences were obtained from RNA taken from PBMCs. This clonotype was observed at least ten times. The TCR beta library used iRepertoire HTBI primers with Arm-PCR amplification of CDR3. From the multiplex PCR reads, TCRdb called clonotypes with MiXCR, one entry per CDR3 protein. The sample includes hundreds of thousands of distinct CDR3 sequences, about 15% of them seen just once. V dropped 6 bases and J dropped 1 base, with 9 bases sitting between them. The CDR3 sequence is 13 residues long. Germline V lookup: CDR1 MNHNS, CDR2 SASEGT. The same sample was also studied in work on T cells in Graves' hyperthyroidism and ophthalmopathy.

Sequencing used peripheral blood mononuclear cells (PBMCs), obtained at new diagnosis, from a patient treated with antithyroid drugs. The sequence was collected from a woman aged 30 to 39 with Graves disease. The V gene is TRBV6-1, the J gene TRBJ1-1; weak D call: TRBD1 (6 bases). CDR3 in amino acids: CASSTQGNTEAFF. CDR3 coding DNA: TGTGCCAGCAGCACACAGGGGAACACTGAAGCTTTCTTT.